Following are 22 T cell receptor beta chains from one sample sequenced in a study of cytomegalovirus exposure and HLA in healthy donors. Produced via immunoSEQ multiplex PCR; TCRdb's table is partial and in-frame only. This sample has approximately 120,000 clones, with more than 70% found just once. Sequencing was carried out using PBMCs. These receptors were collected from a woman aged 18-29 years in good health and CMV-seronegative.

V and J are TRBV28 and TRBJ2-1; 8 bases are a match to TRBD2. The CDR3 is 16 amino acids. Trimming cost V 5 bases and J 2 bases; bases outside gene matches: 8. Looked up from germline, CDR1 is MDHEN and CDR2 is SYDVKM. The CDR3 DNA follows: TGTGCCAGCAGTACTCGAACTAGCGGACCCTACAATGAGCAGTTCTTC. Translated: CASSTRTSGPYNEQFF.

The chain joins TRBV21-1 to TRBJ2-7; the DNA was not used to check the table's D call, TRBD1. TRBV21-1 is classified as a pseudogene. The CDR3 extends over 19 amino acids. The CDR3 DNA sequence: TGTGCCAGCAGCAACATGGGGTTGACAGGGCCGAAGTTGGACTACGAGCAGTACTTC. Translated: CASSNMGLTGPKLDYEQYF.

The chain recombines TRBV4-2 with TRBJ2-6; D not certain. V was cut by 4 bases and J by 1 base, with 14 bases left in between. Germline-derived CDR1 and CDR2 are LGHNA and YNFKEQ. This CDR3 has 17 residues. DNA of the CDR3: TGTGCCAGCAGCCCTCGAACAGAAATTTCTGGGGCCAACGTCCTGACTTTC. Protein: CASSPRTEISGANVLTF.

This clone was recorded once. The chain links TRBV7-6 to TRBJ2-1, with 9 bases aligning to TRBD2. The CDR3 loop spans 14 amino acids. The V segment lost 1 base and the J segment 10 bases; nucleotides outside the gene matches: 5. The germline gives CDR1 SGHVS, CDR2 FNYEAQ. This CDR3 reads CASSLGGGAEEQFF. The CDR3 DNA sequence: TGTGCCAGCAGCTTAGGCGGGGGGGCAGAAGAGCAGTTCTTC.

This chain connects TRBV7-9 to TRBJ2-7; the match to TRBD1 covers 7 bases. V lost 4 bases, J lost 3 bases, and 9 bases stayed unmatched. The germline V gene encodes CDR1 SEHNR and CDR2 FQNEAQ (reference sequence). The CDR3 covers 15 residues. The CDR3 is CASSSEQGIYYEQYF. CDR3 nucleotide sequence: TGTGCCAGCAGCTCCGAACAGGGGATCTACTACGAGCAGTACTTC.

The V call is TRBV9, the J call TRBJ2-1; 7 positions agree with TRBD1. V lost 3 bases to trimming and J lost 3 bases; unmatched junction nucleotides: 12. CDR3 size: 17 residues. CDR1 and CDR2 from the germline V gene are SGDLS and YYNGEE. CDR3 DNA: TGTGCCAGCAGCGCCCTTCCGGGACAGTCGCGCTACAATGAGCAGTTCTTC. This translates into CASSALPGQSRYNEQFF.

About this clone: Its ends do not fully match the called genes, so a read error is possible. V usage is TRBV29-1 and J usage is TRBJ2-5; 13 nucleotides match TRBD2. The CDR3 sequence is 10 residues long. Looked up from germline, CDR1 is SQVTM and CDR2 is ANQGSEA. CDR3 loop: CSGLAGGLHF. The CDR3 coding sequence is TGCAGCGGACTAGCGGGAGGTTTGCACTTC.

The chain couples TRBV5-1 to TRBJ1-1, with D uncertain. Trimming removed 4 bases from V and 3 bases from J, with 13 bases in between. Germline CDR1 reads SGHRS; CDR2 reads YFSETQ. The CDR3 covers 14 residues. In DNA, the CDR3 is TGCGCCAGCAGCGAGTCGATGCGGTACACTGAAGCTTTCTTT. This encodes CASSESMRYTEAFF.

The gene calls are TRBV18 and TRBJ1-1; D is possibly TRBD1 (5 bases). Germline V lookup: CDR1 KGHSH, CDR2 LQKENI. The CDR3 totals 13 residues. V lost 6 bases to trimming and J lost 1 base, with 9 bases between them. In DNA, the CDR3 is TGTGCCAGCTCCTACGACAGGAACACTGAAGCTTTCTTT. This translates into CASSYDRNTEAFF.

The rearrangement uses TRBV18 and TRBJ1-2; 7 nucleotides agree with TRBD1. CDR3 length equals 13 residues. V was clipped by 5 bases and J by 0 bases; unmatched bases: 0. Germline loops: CDR1 KGHSH, CDR2 LQKENI. DNA of the CDR3: TGTGCCAGCTCAGGACAGGCTAACTATGGCTACACCTTC. Translated, it gives CASSGQANYGYTF.

The rearrangement links TRBV29-1 to TRBJ1-2, with 8 bases fitting TRBD1. Germline V CDR1 and CDR2: SQVTM, ANQGSEA. The CDR3 runs to 13 residues. V shed 3 bases, J shed 2 bases, and the junction held 2 bases outside the gene matches. CDR3 in amino acids: CSVEAGGNYGYTF. Here the CDR3 DNA reads TGCAGCGTTGAGGCAGGGGGCAACTATGGCTACACCTTC.

This clone turned up a few times. The J gene is TRBJ1-2, the V gene TRBV10-3, with unresolved D. From germline, CDR1 is ENHRY and CDR2 SYGVKD. V was clipped by 4 bases and J by 4 bases, with 7 bases between them. The CDR3 has 12 residues. Written as DNA, the CDR3 is TGTGCCATCAGTGGGGGAGCCTATGGCTACACCTTC. This gives the protein CAISGGAYGYTF.

The chain combines TRBV30 with TRBJ2-5; tentative D call: TRBD1 (6 bases). CDR1 is GTSNPN and CDR2 is SVGIG in the germline V gene (reference sequence). V was cut by 4 bases and J by 1 base, with 13 bases left in between. The CDR3 consists of 14 residues. CDR3 sequence (DNA): TGTGCCTGGACGCCAGGGGCTTCCCAAGAGACCCAGTACTTC. It translates to CAWTPGASQETQYF.

The CDR3 reads CASSQEPSGGDSTGELFF. CDR3 in DNA: TGTGCCAGCAGCCAAGAACCTAGCGGGGGGGATTCCACCGGGGAGCTGTTTTTT. J is TRBJ2-2 and V is TRBV4-2; TRBD2 agrees at 12 bases. This CDR3 is built from 18 residues. The V gene end was trimmed by 0 bases and the J gene end by 4 bases; junction bases not matched to a gene: 6. Germline V gene lookup returns CDR1 LGHNA and CDR2 YNFKEQ.

V is TRBV6-5 and J is TRBJ2-7; 8 bases fit TRBD1. CDR3 size: 15 residues. Unmatched junction bases numbered 9, after V lost 4 bases and J lost 4 bases. Germline lookup yields CDR1 MNHEY and CDR2 SVGAGI. CDR3: CASSLAGQGAYEQYF. Written as DNA, the CDR3 is TGTGCCAGCAGTTTGGCTGGGCAGGGGGCGTACGAGCAGTACTTC.

This chain uses TRBV30 with TRBJ2-5, with TRBD2 matching over 8 bases. Germline values: CDR1 GTSNPN, CDR2 SVGIG (reference sequence). Germline trimming cut 2 bases from V and 3 bases from J; bases unmatched to any gene: 5. CDR3 length: 14 residues. DNA of the CDR3: TGTGCCTGGAGTCGACGGGGGGGGAAAGAGACCCAGTACTTC. It encodes CAWSRRGGKETQYF. The full variable domain, its missing parts supplied by reference TRBV30 and TRBJ2-5, is SQTIHQWPATLVQPVGSPLSLECTVEGTSNPNLYWYRQAAGRGLQLLFYSVGIGQISSEVPQNLSASRPQDRQFILSSKKLLLSDSGFYLCAWSRRGGKETQYFGPGTRLLVL.

This clone has only one observation. Other nucleotide sequences in the sample specify the same CDR3. The J gene is TRBJ2-3, the V gene TRBV27; D uncertain. There are 14 residues in the CDR3. CDR1 and CDR2 (germline): MNHEY, SMNVEV (reference sequence). V was pared by 3 bases and J by 3 bases, with 10 bases between. The CDR3 region is CASSLGRSTDTQYF. For the CDR3, the DNA is TGTGCCAGCAGTTTGGGCAGGTCGACAGATACGCAGTATTTT.

The chain uses TRBV4-3 and TRBJ1-5, with 7 bases aligning to TRBD1. V shed 4 bases and J 4 bases; nucleotides not matched to a gene: 4. Germline CDR1 reads LGHNA; CDR2 reads YSLEER. The CDR3 has 14 amino acids. Written as DNA, the CDR3 is TGCGCCAGCAGCCCAGACAGGGTGAATCAGCCCCAGCATTTT. Protein sequence: CASSPDRVNQPQHF.

The V call is TRBV27, the J call TRBJ2-1; 8 bases are shared with TRBD2. This CDR3 contains 16 residues. V shed 6 bases, J shed 7 bases, and the junction held 14 bases outside the gene matches. Germline-derived CDR1 and CDR2 are MNHEY and SMNVEV (reference sequence). The CDR3 nucleotides read TGTGCCAGCAGCCCTTCCGGGGGGGCTGTGAGGAATGAGCAGTTCTTC. The encoded protein is CASSPSGGAVRNEQFF.

For the CDR3, the DNA is TGTGCCAGCAGTATCCTAGCGGGGGGGCAAGAGACCCAGTACTTC. This gives the protein CASSILAGGQETQYF. The rearrangement joins TRBV6-1 to TRBJ2-5; 12 positions agree with TRBD2. This CDR3 is 15 amino acids long. V was pared by 5 bases and J by 2 bases, with 3 bases of the junction left unmatched. Germline CDR1 and CDR2: MNHNS and SASEGT.

This clone was picked up a small number of times. The chain links TRBV6-6 to TRBJ2-7, with 8 bases aligning to TRBD1. This CDR3 spans 13 amino acids. The germline gives CDR1 MNHNY, CDR2 SVGAGI (reference sequence). With V trimmed by 5 bases and J by 3 bases, 3 bases remained unmatched. CDR3 amino acids: CASSQGTGYEQYF. The DNA for the CDR3 is TGTGCCAGCAGTCAAGGGACAGGCTACGAGCAGTACTTC.

V usage is TRBV7-9 and J usage is TRBJ2-3; D gene ambiguous. Germline CDR1 is SEHNR and CDR2 is FQNEAQ (reference sequence). V lost 0 bases, J lost 2 bases, and 3 bases lay in between. The CDR3 sequence is 13 residues long. The CDR3 sequence is CASSLAATDTQYF. CDR3 in DNA: TGTGCCAGCAGCTTAGCGGCCACAGATACGCAGTATTTT.